Reported below is one T cell receptor (beta chain). The record originates from a study of T cell responses to AZD1222 COVID-19 vaccine. Data came from immunoSEQ multiplex PCR; TCRdb stores just in-frame clones and leaves some out. Here the sample spans 150,000 or so clones, 80% to 95% being singletons. The sequence was obtained from an adult in good health. The sample here was peripheral blood, taken on day 0 of AZD1222 vaccination.

CDR3 amino acids: CASSWGDSGYEQYF. CDR3 DNA sequence: TGCGCCAGCAGCTGGGGGGACTCCGGCTACGAGCAGTACTTC. The rearrangement uses TRBV5-1 and TRBJ2-7, with D tentatively TRBD2 (6 bases). This CDR3 has 14 amino acids. The germline V gene has CDR1 SGHRS and CDR2 YFSETQ. The V and J ends lost 3 bases and 3 bases respectively, with 13 bases between them.